This T cell receptor (beta chain) was observed in a study of shared clonotypes between healthy human individuals. CDR1 and CDR2 from the germline V gene are SGDLS and YYNGEE. The CDR3 is made up of 15 amino acids. V lost 1 base to trimming and J lost 5 bases; unmatched junction nucleotides: 9. Libraries were prepared by immunoSEQ multiplex PCR; TCRdb keeps only in-frame clonotypes and omits some of them. The profile shows about 690,000 clones, 90% of them singletons. What CD8 memory combined were CD45RO+ cells and CCR7-negative CD45RA+ TemRA cells. The V gene is TRBV9, the J gene TRBJ2-7; 7 bases agree with TRBD1. This TCR derives from a man aged 18 to 35 in good health. Some clones in this sample may be carry-over from other donors' samples. Sequencing was performed on memory CD8+ T cells from PBMCs. The subset here: CD45RO+ cells pooled with CCR7-negative TemRA cells. CDR3 in amino acids: CASSVSGTAGHEQYF. The CDR3 bases are TGTGCCAGCAGCGTATCGGGGACAGCAGGCCACGAGCAGTACTTC.